This T cell receptor beta chain was documented in a study of cytomegalovirus exposure and HLA in healthy donors. Germline-derived CDR1 and CDR2 are MNHEY and SVGAGI. Trimming left V 6 bases short and J 7 bases short, with 15 bases between. This CDR3 comprises 13 residues. Use of 60 Vbeta and 13 Jbeta primers characterized the PCR. Produced via immunoSEQ multiplex PCR; TCRdb's table is partial and in-frame only. The sample yields about 170,000 clones, approximately 65% seen once. The rearrangement uses TRBV6-5 and TRBJ2-5; tentatively, D is TRBD2 (5 bases). Sequenced: PBMCs. The source of this sequence is a middle-aged man in good health and CMV-seronegative. The CDR3 sequence is CASSDGADRTQYF. The CDR3 DNA reads TGTGCCAGCAGCGACGGAGCGGACCGGACCCAGTACTTC.